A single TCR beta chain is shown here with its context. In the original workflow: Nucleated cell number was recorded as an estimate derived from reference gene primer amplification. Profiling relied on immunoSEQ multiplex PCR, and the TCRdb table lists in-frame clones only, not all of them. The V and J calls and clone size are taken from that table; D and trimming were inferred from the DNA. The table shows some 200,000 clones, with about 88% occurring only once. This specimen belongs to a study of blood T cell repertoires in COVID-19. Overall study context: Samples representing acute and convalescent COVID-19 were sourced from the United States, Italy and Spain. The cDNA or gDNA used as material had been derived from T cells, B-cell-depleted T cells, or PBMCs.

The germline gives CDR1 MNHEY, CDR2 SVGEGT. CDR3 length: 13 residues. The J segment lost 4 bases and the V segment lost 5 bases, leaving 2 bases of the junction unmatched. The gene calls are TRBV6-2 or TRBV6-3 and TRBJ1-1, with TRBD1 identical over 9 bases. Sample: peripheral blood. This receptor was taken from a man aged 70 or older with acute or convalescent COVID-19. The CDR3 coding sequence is TGTGCCAGCAGTCACAGGGGGCCCACTGAAGCTTTCTTT. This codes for CASSHRGPTEAFF.